These T cell receptor beta chains were read from a single sample in a study of technical replicates of blood from a handful of donors. The data were produced by immunoSEQ multiplex PCR, yet TCRdb's version contains in-frame clones alone and is incomplete. The sample carries about 70,000 clones, approximately 96% recorded once. The sample consisted of T cells isolated from PBMCs. The receptor source for this set is a human donor in good health. CDR3s include the opening cysteine and the closing phenylalanine or tryptophan. A D gene is named only where the DNA matches it firmly. The listing skips clone size in some rows; elsewhere it reads once, few, many or a size class.

j_call d_call v_call clone_size cdr3_nt cdr3_aa
TRBJ2-7 TRBD1 TRBV9 - TGTGCCAGCAGCGTAGGGGGGACAGGGTACCTATACGAGCAGTACTTC CASSVGGTGYLYEQYF
TRBJ1-3 - TRBV27 - TGTGCCAGCAGTCCCTCCCCTCTGTCTGGAAACACCATATATTTT CASSPSPLSGNTIYF
TRBJ2-5 TRBD2 TRBV7-6 - TGTGCCAGCAGCTTAGAGGCGGGGGGGGAAGAGACCCAGTACTTC CASSLEAGGEETQYF
TRBJ1-1 - TRBV27 - TGTGCCAGCAGTTCGCCGGGAAGTTCTGTTGAAGCTTTCTTT CASSSPGSSVEAFF
TRBJ2-6 TRBD2 TRBV27 once TGTGCCAGCAGTACACTAGCGAAGGGTCCTGGGGCCAACGTCCTGACTTTC CASSTLAKGPGANVLTF
TRBJ2-1 - TRBV11-2 - TGTGCCAGCAGCCCTGCGGGGGAGCAGTTCTTC CASSPAGEQFF
TRBJ2-3 TRBD2 TRBV9 - TGTGCCAGCAGCCCTGGGCTAGCGGGGACAGATACGCAGTATTTT CASSPGLAGTDTQYF
TRBJ2-2 TRBD2 TRBV28 - TGTGCCAGCACCACCCCCAGGACTAGCGGGAAGGCCCTAACCGGGGAGCTGTTTTTT CASTTPRTSGKALTGELFF
TRBJ1-6 - TRBV5-1 - TGCGCCAGCAGCTTGGGGACACTCGGGGGATATTCACCCCTCCACTTT CASSLGTLGGYSPLHF
TRBJ1-1 TRBD1 TRBV27 - TGTGCCAGCAGTTTAAAAGGGACAGCCTTCACGGGAGCTTTCTTT CASSLKGTAFTGAFF
TRBJ1-4 TRBD1 TRBV13 - TGTGCCAGCAGCCTGACAGGGGGCGGTGAAAAACTGTTTTTT CASSLTGGGEKLFF
TRBJ2-1 - TRBV11-2 - TGTGCCAGCAGCCAGGACAGCTCCTCAGGGAATGAGCAGTTCTTC CASSQDSSSGNEQFF
TRBJ2-2 - TRBV7-9 - TGTGCCAGCAGCTTAGGGGGAGACGGGGAGCTGTTTTTT CASSLGGDGELFF
TRBJ2-7 - TRBV29-1 - - CSVGTGSF
TRBJ2-7 - TRBV4-2 - TGTGCCAGCAGCCAAGATCCGGTTACGCTTTACGAGCAGTACTTC CASSQDPVTLYEQYF
TRBJ1-1 - TRBV2 - TGTGCCAGCAGTGAGGGGGCAGCTTTCTTT CASSEGAAFF
TRBJ1-4 - TRBV19 - TGTGCCAGTACCGCGACAGGAAGGCGGGAAAAACTGTTTTTT CASTATGRREKLFF
TRBJ1-2 - TRBV5-6 - TGTGCCAGCAGCCCCGCCGGGACTGGCAACTATGGCTACACCTTC CASSPAGTGNYGYTF
TRBJ2-4 - TRBV18 - TGTGCCAGCTCACTCAGTGGTATGGAAAACATTCAGTACTTC CASSLSGMENIQYF
TRBJ1-5 - TRBV18 once TGTGCCAGCTCACCCCCTCAGTGGAGGAGCAATCAGCCCCAGCATTTT CASSPPQWRSNQPQHF
TRBJ2-5 TRBD2 TRBV5-1 - TGCGCCAGCAGCCAACTAGCGGGGGGCCTTCAAGAGACCCAGTACTTC CASSQLAGGLQETQYF
TRBJ1-1 - TRBV14 - TGTGCCAGCAGACCGGTAAGGTGGACAGCTAATGAAGCTTTCTTT CASRPVRWTANEAFF
TRBJ2-7 TRBD2 TRBV27 - TGTGCCAGCAGCCCACCCCCTCCCATTAGCGGGGGCAAAAACGAGCAGTACTTC CASSPPPPISGGKNEQYF
TRBJ1-5 - TRBV28 - TGTGCCAGTGGGAGTAATAGCAATCAGCCCCAGCATTTT CASGSNSNQPQHF
TRBJ2-7 TRBD2 TRBV6-5 - TGTGCCAGCAGCTGGGGCGGGGGGATCTCCGACGAGCAGTACTTC CASSWGGGISDEQYF
TRBJ2-1 TRBD2 TRBV23-1 - TGCGCCATCTCCCCCGGGACTAACCCCAGGGAGCAGTTCTTC CAISPGTNPREQFF
TRBJ2-7 TRBD2 TRBV7-6 - TGTGCCAGCAGCCCAGAACGACTAGCGGGAGGGGACGAGCAGTACTTC CASSPERLAGGDEQYF
TRBJ1-2 - TRBV10-3 - TGTGCCATCAGCCCTCTAGGGGACTATGGCTACACCTTC CAISPLGDYGYTF
TRBJ2-7 TRBD1 TRBV27 - TGTGCCAGCAGTCCTATCACGGGACAGGGGATTAGCGAGCAGTACTTC CASSPITGQGISEQYF
TRBJ1-2 - TRBV2 - TGTGCCAGCAAGCGGCGACTCTATGGCTACACCTTC CASKRRLYGYTF
TRBJ2-7 TRBD2 TRBV11-3 - TGTGCCAGCAGCGAAAGGACTAGCGGTTATAACGAGCAGTACTTC CASSERTSGYNEQYF
TRBJ2-3 TRBD1 TRBV29-1 - TGCAGCGTTGGCCAGGGGGCCTACACAGATACGCAGTATTTT CSVGQGAYTDTQYF
TRBJ2-5 - TRBV4-2 once TGTGCCAGCAGCCCCCCCCGGGGTGAGGGGGAAGAGACCCAGTACTTC CASSPPRGEGEETQYF
TRBJ2-7 - TRBV9 - TGTGCCAGCAGCGTAGGTCCGGGAGATAACTACGAGCAGTACTTC CASSVGPGDNYEQYF
TRBJ2-1 TRBD2 TRBV2 - TGTGCCAGCACTAGCGGCGAGCAGTTCTTC CASTSGEQFF
TRBJ2-2 - TRBV30 - TGTGCCTGGAGACAGAACAGGCCTACGAACACCGGGGAGCTGTTTTTT CAWRQNRPTNTGELFF
TRBJ2-3 TRBD2 TRBV7-6 - TGTGCCAGCAGCTTAGGACTAGCGGGTGCAGATACGCAGTATTTT CASSLGLAGADTQYF
TRBJ2-1 TRBD2 TRBV29-1 - TGCAGCGTTTTAGCGGGAGGCGTATATGAGCAGTTCTTC CSVLAGGVYEQFF
TRBJ1-2 - TRBV30 - TGTGCCTGGAGATCAGGGGCCTCACCCCACACCTTC CAWRSGASPHTF
TRBJ2-7 - TRBV12-5 - TGTGCTAGTGGTTTAGGGGGAATTGCTTACGAGCAGTACTTC CASGLGGIAYEQYF
TRBJ1-2 - TRBV11-2 - TGTGCCAGCAGCCGCGGGCGGGGCGCGGATGGCTACACCTTC CASSRGRGADGYTF
TRBJ1-2 - TRBV28 - TGTGCCAGCAGTTTAGGGGCCGGCTACACCTTC CASSLGAGYTF
TRBJ1-4 TRBD1 TRBV5-6 - TGTGCCAGCAGCTCCCCACAGGGGGGTCAGGAAAAACTGTTTTTT CASSSPQGGQEKLFF
TRBJ1-3 TRBD1 TRBV14 - TGTGCCAGCAGCCCATACTTGACAGGGTCTGGAAACACCATATATTTT CASSPYLTGSGNTIYF
TRBJ2-3 - TRBV4-2 - TGTGCCAGCAGCCAAGATCGGGGGTCAGATACGCAGTATTTT CASSQDRGSDTQYF
TRBJ2-7 TRBD1 TRBV28 - TGTGCCAGCAGGTTGGGACAGGGGATCTACGAGCAGTACTTC CASRLGQGIYEQYF
TRBJ1-2 - TRBV19 - TGTGCCAGCCTTGACAGAGGCAGCAGCGAGGCCTATGGCTACACCTTC CASLDRGSSEAYGYTF
TRBJ2-1 TRBD2 TRBV11-2 - TGTGCCAGCAGCTTAGCCACCAGCGGGAGCTCCTACAATGAGCAGTTCTTC CASSLATSGSSYNEQFF
TRBJ2-5 - TRBV27 - TGTGCCAGCAGTCCCTACAGTCAAGAGACCCAGTACTTC CASSPYSQETQYF
TRBJ1-2 - TRBV30 - TGTGCCTGGAGTGGCCCCGGGGGCTATGGCTACACCTTC CAWSGPGGYGYTF
TRBJ2-1 TRBD2 TRBV5-8 - TGTGCCAGCAGTCCCCTAGCGGGGGGTTCCTACAATGAGCAGTTCTTC CASSPLAGGSYNEQFF
TRBJ1-5 TRBD1 TRBV6-1 - TGTGCCAGCATCAGGACAGGGAATAGCAATCAGCCCCAGCATTTT CASIRTGNSNQPQHF
TRBJ2-7 - TRBV5-4 - TGTGCCAGCAGCTTGTGGGCACGACCCTCCTACGAGCAGTACTTC CASSLWARPSYEQYF
TRBJ1-2 TRBD1 TRBV9 - TGTGCCAGCAGCGTGGCTCAGGGGGCTAACTATGGCTACACCTTC CASSVAQGANYGYTF
TRBJ2-7 TRBD2 TRBV7-6 once TGTGCCAGCAGCTTGGAGAGGGATAGACTAGCGAGTTACGAGCAGTACTTC CASSLERDRLASYEQYF
TRBJ1-1 TRBD1 TRBV6-1 - TGTGCCAGCAGTGCAACAGGGGGCTCTGAAGCTTTCTTT CASSATGGSEAFF